This T cell receptor (beta chain) was sequenced during a study of blood T cell repertoires in COVID-19 (dated by TCRdb to the early 2020s). Study-level background: Samples from collaborators originated in the United States, Italy and Spain and spanned both the acute and convalescent phases of COVID-19. The prospective study material was composed of cDNA or gDNA derived from T cells, B-cell-depleted T cells, or PBMCs. Sample metadata almost always included a de-identified subject ID, COVID-19 status, age in years and sex. The dataset comprised deeply sampled blood TCRbeta repertoires from subjects exposed to, actively infected with, or recovered from COVID-19. A freely available public database, intended as a resource for researchers studying the immune response to SARS-CoV-2, is where the repertoires were released. Where available, HLA class I and class II types were taken from metadata supplied by the sample provider and were not determined by assay-based typing. Samples came from the ongoing ImmuneRACE study (first 160 participants) plus 1,254 subjects from 6 global collaborators.

CDR1 and CDR2 (SEHNR, FQNEAQ) derive from the germline V gene (reference sequence). Counted from cysteine to phenylalanine, this CDR3 has 18 amino acids. Here the CDR3 DNA is all that survives: 54 bases in frame from base 1. The germline ends are 21 bases apart after V is trimmed by 2 bases and J by 4 bases. In the prospective study, participants were about 18 to 95 years old, resided in about two dozen geographic areas of the United States, and were enrolled through a virtual design. To assign participants to cohorts, the prospective study relied on clinical history that participants themselves reported in a screening survey and a study questionnaire. In the prospective study, whole blood, serum and a nasopharyngeal or oropharyngeal swab were collected from each participant by mobile phlebotomists. Over a roughly 2-month period, participants in the prospective study had the option of providing additional blood draws and questionnaires. Blood samples from the prospective study were shipped frozen or at room temperature prior to DNA extraction.

General conclusions and limits of the study: The quantity of clinical and demographic metadata differed by source and by participant and was supplied without curation.

Turning to this clone: The specificity of this receptor is unknown. No base quality values were provided; no much bigger clone lies one nucleotide off.

TCRbeta CDR3 regions were amplified from genomic DNA by means of the immunoSEQ Assay, a bias-controlled multiplex PCR. The original methods were these. Within the assay, amplification of reference gene primers was used to estimate how many nucleated cells each sample contained. Sequence reads were collapsed and filtered to measure the absolute abundance of every unique TCRbeta CDR3 rearrangement. For each sample, productive Simpson clonality was calculated by taking the square root of Simpson's diversity index across productive rearrangements. Sourced from immuneACCESS, this table was stored by TCRdb with only in-frame sequences that have V and J called. A share of the clones is absent; for the studies checked, an unresolved V gene accounts for under half, and the remainder has no known explanation. The D gene and trimming were derived from the DNA, and the V and J assignments and clone size from that table. This sample gives about 220,000 clones in total; roughly 88% of them show up just once. The ten most abundant clones make up approximately 15% of the sample.

The rearrangement joined TRBV7-9 to TRBJ2-1, with no confident D gene call. Sequenced input: PBMCs or T cells enriched from blood (not recorded which). This clonotype originated in a woman in her fifties or sixties with acute COVID-19. The sequenced DNA: TGTGCCAGCAGCTTACCTGGAACGACGGAGTTCGGATACAATGAGCAGTTCTTC. This gives the protein CASSLPGTTEFGYNEQFF.